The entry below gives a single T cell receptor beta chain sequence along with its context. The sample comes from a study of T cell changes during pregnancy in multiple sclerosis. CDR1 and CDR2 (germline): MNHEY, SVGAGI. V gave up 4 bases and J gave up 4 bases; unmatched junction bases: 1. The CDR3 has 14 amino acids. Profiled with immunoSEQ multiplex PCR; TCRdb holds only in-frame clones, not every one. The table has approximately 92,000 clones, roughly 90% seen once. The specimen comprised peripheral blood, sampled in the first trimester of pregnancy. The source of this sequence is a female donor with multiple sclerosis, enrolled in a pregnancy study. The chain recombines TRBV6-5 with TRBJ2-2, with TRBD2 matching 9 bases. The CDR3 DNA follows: TGTGCCAGCAGTTTAGCGGGAGTCACCGGGGAGCTGTTTTTT. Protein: CASSLAGVTGELFF.